This T cell receptor (beta chain) was identified during a study of T cell responses to AZD1222 COVID-19 vaccine. This clone has only a few counts. Its target is unknown. Using immunoSEQ multiplex PCR, the repertoire was profiled, and TCRdb retains in-frame clones only, with some absent. The repertoire consists of about 180,000 clones, with around 90% occurring once and the leading ten covering about 2.1%. Whole-study results and caveats: Only a handful of AZD1222 recipients were seropositive at baseline.

The V and J ends lost 0 bases and 4 bases respectively, with 19 bases between them. Germline CDR1 reads SGHVS; CDR2 reads FNYEAQ. This CDR3 is built from 18 residues. The sequence derives from an adult who received the AZD1222 COVID-19 vaccine. Sequencing was performed on peripheral blood, taken 28 days after the second AZD1222 dose. This chain connects TRBV7-6 to TRBJ1-3, with unresolved D. The CDR3 loop is CASSLALDGVPTGNTIYF. The CDR3 DNA follows: TGTGCCAGCAGCTTAGCGCTGGACGGGGTCCCGACGGGAAACACCATATATTTT. Full variable domain (missing parts from reference TRBV7-6 and TRBJ1-3): GAGVSQSPRYKVTKRGQDVALRCDPISGHVSLYWYRQALGQGPEFLTYFNYEAQQDKSGLPNDRFSAERPEGSISTLTIQRTEQRDSAMYRCASSLALDGVPTGNTIYFGEGSWLTVV.